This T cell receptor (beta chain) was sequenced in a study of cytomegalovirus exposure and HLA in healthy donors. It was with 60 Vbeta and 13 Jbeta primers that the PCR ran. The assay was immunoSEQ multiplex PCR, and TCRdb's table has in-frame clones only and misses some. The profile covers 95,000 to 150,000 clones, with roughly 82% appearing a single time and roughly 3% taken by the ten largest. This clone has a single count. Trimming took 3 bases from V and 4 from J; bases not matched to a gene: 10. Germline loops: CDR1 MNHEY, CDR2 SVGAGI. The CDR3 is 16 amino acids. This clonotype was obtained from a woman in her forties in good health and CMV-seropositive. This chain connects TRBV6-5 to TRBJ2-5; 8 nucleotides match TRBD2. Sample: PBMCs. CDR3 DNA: TGTGCCAGCAGTTATTGGGCGGGGGCGGGGGGAGAGACCCAGTACTTC. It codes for CASSYWAGAGGETQYF.